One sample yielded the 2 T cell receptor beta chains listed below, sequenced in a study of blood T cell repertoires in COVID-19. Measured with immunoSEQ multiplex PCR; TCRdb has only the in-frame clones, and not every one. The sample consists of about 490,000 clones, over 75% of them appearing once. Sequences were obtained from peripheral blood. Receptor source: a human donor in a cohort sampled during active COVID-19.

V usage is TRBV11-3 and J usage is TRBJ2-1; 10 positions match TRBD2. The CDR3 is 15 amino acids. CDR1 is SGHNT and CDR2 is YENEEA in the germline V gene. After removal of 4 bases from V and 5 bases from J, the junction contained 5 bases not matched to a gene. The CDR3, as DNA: TGTGCCAGCAGCTCCAGCGGGAGGGCCGACAATGAGCAGTTCTTC. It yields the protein CASSSSGRADNEQFF.

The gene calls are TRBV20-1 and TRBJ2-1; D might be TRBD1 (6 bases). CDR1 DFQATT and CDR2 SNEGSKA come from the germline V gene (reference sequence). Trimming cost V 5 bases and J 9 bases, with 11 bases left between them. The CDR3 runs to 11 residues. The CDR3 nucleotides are TGCAGTGCTCACAGGGTAGGTGAGCAGTTCTTC. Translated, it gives CSAHRVGEQFF.